One and the same sample provided the 21 T cell receptor beta chains below, sequenced in a study of CD8+ T cells in alopecia areata. RNA was extracted and reverse transcribed into cDNA as the sequencing template. Libraries were prepared by immunoSEQ multiplex PCR; TCRdb keeps only in-frame clonotypes and omits some of them. Of about 200,000 clones in the sample, roughly three fifths were seen once. Material: CD8+ T cells sorted from blood. The receptors originated from a human donor in good health.

This clone was counted a few times. The rearrangement links TRBV23-1 to TRBJ1-5; TRBD1 might be the D (6 bases). TRBV23-1 is an ORF; its function is uncertain. The V and J ends lost 10 bases and 6 bases respectively, with 13 bases between them. This CDR3 region has 12 residues. The CDR3, as DNA: TGCGCCACCTCAAGAGGGGGTCAGCCCCAGCATTTT. Amino acid sequence: CATSRGGQPQHF.

The CDR3 is CASSSEQGSGTDTQYF. For the CDR3, the DNA is TGTGCCAGCAGCTCGGAACAGGGAAGCGGAACAGATACGCAGTATTTT. The J gene is TRBJ2-3, the V gene TRBV5-6, with a weak D call TRBD1 (6 bases). Germline lookup yields CDR1 SGHDT and CDR2 YYEEEE. The V and J ends lost 3 bases and 3 bases respectively, with 17 bases between them. The CDR3 length is 16 residues.

This chain links TRBV29-1 with TRBJ1-1; tentative D call: TRBD1 (6 bases). Germline V gives CDR1 SQVTM, CDR2 ANQGSEA. V lost 3 bases, J lost 0 bases, and 8 bases lay in between. The CDR3 covers 13 residues. CDR3 residues: CSVEAGVNTEAFF. The CDR3 bases are TGCAGCGTTGAGGCAGGGGTGAACACTGAAGCTTTCTTT.

This clone was seen repeatedly, ten times or more. The chain combines TRBV4-1 with TRBJ1-2; no clear D gene. The CDR3 contains 15 residues. The V gene's germline CDR1 is MGHRA and CDR2 YSYEKL. With 5 bases removed from V and 2 bases from J, the gap between germline ends came to 15 bases. CDR3 residues: CASSFEPEGNYGYTF. CDR3 bases: TGCGCCAGCAGCTTCGAACCCGAGGGAAACTATGGCTACACCTTC.

The chain couples TRBV29-1 to TRBJ2-1; TRBD1 aligns across 9 bases. Germline loops: CDR1 SQVTM, CDR2 ANQGSEA. This CDR3 spans 16 amino acids. Trimming took 6 bases from V and 4 from J; bases not matched to a gene: 13. The CDR3 DNA reads as TGCAGCGTAGGACAGGGGACCGAAGACCTTTACAATGAGCAGTTCTTC. Protein product: CSVGQGTEDLYNEQFF.

The table lists this clone with many counts. The chain recombines TRBV12-2 with TRBJ2-5; the D call of TRBD2 is as the table states it, not checked on the DNA. TRBV12-2 counts as a pseudogene. This CDR3 is 16 amino acids long. The CDR3 bases are TGTGCAAGTCGCTTAGCACAGCGGGGGCGGGAAGAGACCCAGTACTTC. Its translation is CASRLAQRGREETQYF.

V and J are TRBV9 and TRBJ2-1; 9 positions match TRBD2. Trimming removed 0 bases from V and 2 bases from J; junction bases left unmatched: 0. This CDR3 contains 15 residues. CDR1 and CDR2 from the germline V gene are SGDLS and YYNGEE. CDR3 sequence (DNA): TGTGCCAGCAGCGTAGGCGGGGGGGCCTACAATGAGCAGTTCTTC. Its protein is CASSVGGGAYNEQFF. Combining the CDR3 with reference TRBV9 and TRBJ2-1 gives the whole variable domain DSGVTQTPKHLITATGQRVTLRCSPRSGDLSVYWYQQSLDQGLQFLIQYYNGEERAKGNILERFSAQQFPDLHSELNLSSLELGDSALYFCASSVGGGAYNEQFFGPGTRLTVL.

V gene TRBV5-1 combines with J gene TRBJ1-1, with D unclear. V lost 0 bases and J 3 bases, leaving 15 bases between the germline ends. Germline lookup yields CDR1 SGHRS and CDR2 YFSETQ. This CDR3 has 16 residues. The CDR3 bases are TGCGCCAGCAGCTTGGCTTTAGGCAGTTACGACACTGAAGCTTTCTTT. Protein product: CASSLALGSYDTEAFF.

The genes are TRBV11-2 and TRBJ2-5; possibly TRBD1 or TRBD2 for D (6 bases each). Trimming took 5 bases from V and 5 from J, leaving 15 bases between them. The V gene's germline CDR1 is SGHAT and CDR2 FQNNGV. The CDR3 covers 14 residues. This CDR3 is CASSPLGGGETQYF. In DNA, the CDR3 is TGTGCCAGCAGCCCGCTCGGGGGCGGTGAGACCCAGTACTTC. Variable domain in full (rest from reference TRBV11-2 and TRBJ2-5): EAGVAQSPRYKIIEKRQSVAFWCNPISGHATLYWYQQILGQGPKLLIQFQNNGVVDDSQLPKDRFSAERLKGVDSTLKIQPAKLEDSAVYLCASSPLGGGETQYFGPGTRLLVL.

V gene TRBV25-1 combines with J gene TRBJ2-7; D perhaps matches TRBD1 (6 bases). Trimming removed 9 bases at V and 0 bases at J, with 18 bases between. Germline V gives CDR1 MGHDK, CDR2 SYGVNS. The CDR3 covers 15 residues. CDR3 nucleotides: TGTGCCAGGCCGAACCAGACAGGAGCCTCCTACGAGCAGTACTTC. Its protein product is CARPNQTGASYEQYF.

The chain joins TRBV27 to TRBJ2-1, with 10 bases lining up with TRBD1. Trimming cost V 6 bases and J 8 bases; bases outside gene matches: 10. The CDR3 totals 15 residues. Germline V gives CDR1 MNHEY, CDR2 SMNVEV (reference sequence). Here the CDR3 reads CASRAPGTGDDEQFF. DNA of the CDR3: TGTGCCAGCAGAGCCCCCGGGACAGGGGACGATGAGCAGTTCTTC.

This sequence joins TRBV9 and TRBJ2-3; 8 bases agree with TRBD2. The CDR3 spans 15 residues. CDR1 SGDLS and CDR2 YYNGEE come from the germline V gene. The junction had 4 bases not matched to a gene; V was cut back by 1 base and J by 3 bases. As DNA, the CDR3 is TGTGCCAGCAGCGTACGGGGGGGCCGAACAGATACGCAGTATTTT. Translation: CASSVRGGRTDTQYF.

This sequence joins TRBV9 and TRBJ2-7; 8 nucleotides match TRBD2. Germline assignment: CDR1 SGDLS and CDR2 YYNGEE. This CDR3 spans 15 amino acids. After removal of 0 bases from V and 6 bases from J, the junction contained 8 bases not matched to a gene. DNA for the CDR3: TGTGCCAGCAGCGTAGCTCAGGGCGCGGGGGGCGAGCAGTACTTC. It encodes CASSVAQGAGGEQYF.

The J gene is TRBJ1-2, the V gene TRBV15; D is possibly TRBD1 (5 bases). Trimming shortened V by 1 base and J by 6 bases, and 15 bases separated the two germline ends. Germline assignment: CDR1 LNHNV and CDR2 YYDKDF (reference sequence). This CDR3 has 15 amino acids. This chain's CDR3 is CATSRAAGRSNGYTF. For the CDR3, the DNA is TGTGCCACCAGCAGAGCGGCAGGGCGATCGAATGGCTACACCTTC.

This sequence joins TRBV27 and TRBJ1-2; the D is unclear. Germline CDR1 reads MNHEY; CDR2 reads SMNVEV (reference sequence). The length of the CDR3 is 15 residues. V was clipped by 4 bases and J by 3 bases, with 15 bases between them. CDR3 protein: CASSSNLGGYYGYTF. The DNA of the CDR3 is TGTGCCAGCAGTTCCAACCTCGGCGGGTACTATGGCTACACCTTC.

This sequence joins TRBV12-5 and TRBJ1-2; D remains unclear. V gave up 0 bases and J gave up 6 bases, with 5 bases separating them. There are 12 residues in the CDR3. Germline loops: CDR1 LGHNT, CDR2 FRNRAP. The CDR3 DNA is TGTGCTAGTGGTTTGGTACGGGATGGCTACACCTTC. It codes for CASGLVRDGYTF.

The V gene is TRBV29-1, the J gene TRBJ2-7; the match to TRBD2 covers 9 bases. After removal of 1 base from V and 2 bases from J, the junction contained 6 bases not matched to a gene. Germline V gives CDR1 SQVTM, CDR2 ANQGSEA. The length of the CDR3 is 15 residues. In DNA, the CDR3 is TGCAGCGTTGAAGGTCTAGCGGGGACTACCTACGAGCAGTACTTC. It encodes CSVEGLAGTTYEQYF.

The chain uses TRBV29-1 and TRBJ2-6; D gene ambiguous. Germline-derived CDR1 and CDR2 are SQVTM and ANQGSEA. The CDR3 runs to 16 residues. Trimming stripped 5 bases from V and 0 bases from J, with 14 bases between. CDR3 in DNA: TGCAGCGTTTCGGATAAATGGGGCTCTGGGGCCAACGTCCTGACTTTC. Residues: CSVSDKWGSGANVLTF.

The chain links TRBV7-9 to TRBJ2-1; either TRBD1 or TRBD2 may fit D (5 bases each). Trimming cost V 0 bases and J 10 bases, with 13 bases left between them. The CDR3 consists of 14 residues. Looked up from germline, CDR1 is SEHNR and CDR2 is FQNEAQ (reference sequence). As DNA, the CDR3 is TGTGCCAGCAGCTTAGCGGGGGTCCGTACAGAGCAGTTCTTC. This sequence encodes CASSLAGVRTEQFF. Full variable domain (outside the CDR3, taken from reference TRBV7-9 and TRBJ2-1): DTGVSQNPRHKITKRGQNVTFRCDPISEHNRLYWYRQTLGQGPEFLTYFQNEAQLEKSRLLSDRFSAERPKGSFSTLEIQRTEQGDSAMYLCASSLAGVRTEQFFGPGTRLTVL.

The CDR3 DNA reads TGCAGCGTTGAGCTGGATATGAACACTGAAGCTTTCTTT. As protein: CSVELDMNTEAFF. The V call is TRBV29-1, the J call TRBJ1-1; D not certain. The V and J ends lost 3 bases and 0 bases respectively, with 8 bases between them. Germline V gives CDR1 SQVTM, CDR2 ANQGSEA. The CDR3 covers 13 residues.

This sequence joins TRBV2 and TRBJ2-1; TRBD2 matches 10 bases. Per germline, CDR1 SNHLY and CDR2 FYNNEI. The CDR3 runs to 19 residues. V gave up 2 bases and J gave up 0 bases; unmatched junction bases: 10. CDR3 loop: CASSERGERGGRSYNEQFF. For the CDR3, the DNA is TGTGCCAGCAGTGAAAGAGGAGAGCGGGGGGGCCGCTCCTACAATGAGCAGTTCTTC. The full variable domain, in which reference TRBV2 and TRBJ2-1 provide the parts outside the CDR3, is EPEVTQTPSHQVTQMGQEVILRCVPISNHLYFYWYRQILGQKVEFLVSFYNNEISEKSEIFDDQFSVERPDGSNFTLKIRSTKLEDSAMYFCASSERGERGGRSYNEQFFGPGTRLTVL.